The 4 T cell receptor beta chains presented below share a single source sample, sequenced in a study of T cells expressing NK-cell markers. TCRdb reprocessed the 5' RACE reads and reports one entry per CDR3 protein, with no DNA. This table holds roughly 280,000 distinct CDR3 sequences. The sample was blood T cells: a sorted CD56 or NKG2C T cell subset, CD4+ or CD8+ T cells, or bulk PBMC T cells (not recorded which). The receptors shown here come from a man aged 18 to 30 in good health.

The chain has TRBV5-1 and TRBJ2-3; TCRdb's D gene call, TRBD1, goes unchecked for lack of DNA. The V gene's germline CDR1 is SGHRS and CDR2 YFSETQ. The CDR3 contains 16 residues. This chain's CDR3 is CASSSERTRGSDTQYF.

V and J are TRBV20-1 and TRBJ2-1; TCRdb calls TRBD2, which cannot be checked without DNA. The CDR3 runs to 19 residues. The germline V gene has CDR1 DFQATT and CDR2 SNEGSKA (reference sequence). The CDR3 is CSARDWTSGSWGPYNEQFF.

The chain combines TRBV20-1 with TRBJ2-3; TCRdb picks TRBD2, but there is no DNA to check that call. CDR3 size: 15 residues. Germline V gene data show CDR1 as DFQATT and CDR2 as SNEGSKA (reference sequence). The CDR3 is CSAQLAPGITDTQYF.

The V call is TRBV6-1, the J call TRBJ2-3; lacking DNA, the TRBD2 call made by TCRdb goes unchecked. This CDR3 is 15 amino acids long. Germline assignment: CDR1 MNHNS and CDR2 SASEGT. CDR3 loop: CASSLTSWSTDTQYF.